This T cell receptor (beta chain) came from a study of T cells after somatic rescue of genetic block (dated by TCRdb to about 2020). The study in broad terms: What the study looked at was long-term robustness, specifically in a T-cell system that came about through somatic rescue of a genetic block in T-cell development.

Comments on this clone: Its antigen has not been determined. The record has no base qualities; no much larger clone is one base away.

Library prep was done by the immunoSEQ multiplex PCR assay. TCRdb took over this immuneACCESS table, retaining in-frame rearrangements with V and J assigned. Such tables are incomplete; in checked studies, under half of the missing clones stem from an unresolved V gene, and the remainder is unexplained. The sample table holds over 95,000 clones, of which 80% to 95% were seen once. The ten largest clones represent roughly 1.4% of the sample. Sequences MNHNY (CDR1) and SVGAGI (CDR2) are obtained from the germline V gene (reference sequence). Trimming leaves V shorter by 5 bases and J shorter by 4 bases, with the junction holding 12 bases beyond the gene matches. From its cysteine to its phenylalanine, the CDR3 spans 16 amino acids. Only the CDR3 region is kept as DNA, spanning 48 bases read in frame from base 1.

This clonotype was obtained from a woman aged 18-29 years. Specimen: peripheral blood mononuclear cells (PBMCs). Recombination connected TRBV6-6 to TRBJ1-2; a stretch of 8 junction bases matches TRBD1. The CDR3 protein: CASSPGRTGTGYGYTF. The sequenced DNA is TGTGCCAGCAGTCCCGGCCGGACAGGGACCGGCTATGGCTACACCTTC.